A single TCR beta chain is shown here with its context. Its target is unknown. The CDR3 contains 16 residues. CDR1 is GTSNPN, CDR2 SVGIG, per germline (reference sequence). V lost 4 bases, J lost 2 bases, and 18 bases lay in between. This sample is drawn from a study of metastatic and nonmetastatic thyroid tumors. Study in general: Repertoire comparison spanned blood and tumor or nodule tissue of malignant and benign thyroid patients.

All patients were untreated before thyroid surgery. Study conclusions and caveats: Across blood and tumor, TCR beta diversity in malignant thyroid tumors was reportedly significantly higher than in benign nodules.

TCRdb re-called clones via MiXCR from the PCR reads. The repertoire consists of about 24,000 clones, with around a fifth occurring once and the leading ten covering about 4.6%. The rearrangement uses TRBV30 and TRBJ1-5; D unclear. This clonotype was obtained from a male donor with papillary thyroid cancer or a benign thyroid nodule (not recorded which). Some clones in this sample may be carry-over from other donors' samples. Sequenced input: blood. The CDR3 sequence: CAWTGRHLLGNQPQHF. In nucleotides, the CDR3 is TGTGCCTGGACTGGCAGGCACCTTTTGGGCAATCAGCCCCAGCATTTT.